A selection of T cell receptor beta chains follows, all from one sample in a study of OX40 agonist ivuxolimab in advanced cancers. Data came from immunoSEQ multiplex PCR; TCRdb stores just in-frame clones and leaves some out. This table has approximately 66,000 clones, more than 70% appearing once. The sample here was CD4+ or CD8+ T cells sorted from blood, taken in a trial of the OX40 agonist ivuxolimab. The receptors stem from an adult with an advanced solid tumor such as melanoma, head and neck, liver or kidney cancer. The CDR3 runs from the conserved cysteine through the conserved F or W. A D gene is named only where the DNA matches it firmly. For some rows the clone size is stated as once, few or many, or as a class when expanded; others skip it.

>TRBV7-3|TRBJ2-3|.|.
CASSKGGRGTLHTQYF
TGTGCCAGCAGCAAAGGGGGGCGCGGGACCCTTCATACGCAGTATTTT
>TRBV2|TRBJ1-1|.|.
CASITELNTEAFF
TGTGCCAGCATAACGGAGTTGAACACTGAAGCTTTCTTT
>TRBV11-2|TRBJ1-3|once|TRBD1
CASRWDRSFYSGNTIYF
TGTGCCAGCAGGTGGGACAGGTCCTTTTACTCTGGAAACACCATATATTTT
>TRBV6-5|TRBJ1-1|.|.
CASSQGHLNTEAFF
TGTGCCAGCAGCCAGGGACACCTGAACACTGAAGCTTTCTTT
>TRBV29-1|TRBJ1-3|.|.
CSVDEGFGNTIYF
TGCAGCGTTGATGAGGGGTTCGGAAACACCATATATTTT
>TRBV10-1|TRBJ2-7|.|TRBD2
CASSGSGLAGDLGEQYF
TGCGCCAGCAGTGGTAGTGGACTAGCGGGGGACCTTGGGGAGCAGTACTTC
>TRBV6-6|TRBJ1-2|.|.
CASSYLASYGYTF
TGTGCCAGCAGTTACCTGGCCAGCTATGGCTACACCTTC
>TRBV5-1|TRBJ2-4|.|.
CASSFDGGPIQYF
TGCGCCAGCAGTTTTGATGGGGGACCCATTCAGTACTTT
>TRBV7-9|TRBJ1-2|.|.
CASSLALGGSYGYTF
TGTGCCAGCAGCTTAGCCCTAGGGGGTAGCTATGGCTACACCTTC
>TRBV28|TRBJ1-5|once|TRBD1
CASSSRGTNQPQHF
TGTGCCAGCAGTTCCAGGGGGACCAATCAGCCCCAGCATTTT
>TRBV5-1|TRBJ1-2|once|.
CASILFPGEVYGYTF
TGCGCCAGCATTCTGTTTCCAGGGGAAGTCTATGGCTACACCTTC
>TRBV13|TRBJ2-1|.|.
CASSLLSQTPYNEQFF
TGTGCCAGCAGCCTTCTTAGCCAGACCCCCTACAATGAGCAGTTCTTC
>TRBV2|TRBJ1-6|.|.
CASSGGRAYNSPLHF
TGTGCCAGCAGTGGAGGCAGAGCCTATAATTCACCCCTCCACTTT
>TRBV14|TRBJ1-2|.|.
CATPVGRDYGYTF
TGTGCCACTCCGGTGGGCAGGGACTATGGCTACACCTTC
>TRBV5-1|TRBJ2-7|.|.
CASSPRQGSEQYF
TGCGCCAGCTCCCCCCGCCAGGGTAGCGAGCAGTACTTC
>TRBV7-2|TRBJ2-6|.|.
CASSVQGSGANVLTF
TGTGCCAGCAGCGTACAGGGCTCTGGGGCCAACGTCCTGACTTTC
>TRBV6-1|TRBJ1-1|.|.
CASMGPEAFF
TGTGCCAGCATGGGACCTGAAGCTTTCTTT
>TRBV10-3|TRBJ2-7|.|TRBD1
CASAQGSDEQYF
TGTGCCAGCGCACAGGGGAGCGACGAGCAGTACTTC
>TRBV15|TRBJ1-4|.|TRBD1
CATSKGAGNEKLFF
TGTGCCACCAGCAAGGGGGCCGGTAATGAAAAACTGTTTTTT
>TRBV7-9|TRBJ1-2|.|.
CASSFPGVWSYGYTF
TGTGCCAGCAGCTTTCCGGGTGTATGGAGCTATGGCTACACCTTC
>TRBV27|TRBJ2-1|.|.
CASSGGWYFYNEQFF
TGTGCCAGCAGCGGGGGATGGTATTTCTACAATGAGCAGTTCTTC
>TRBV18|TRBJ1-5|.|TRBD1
CASSPTQGTGGTYSNQPQHF
TGTGCCAGCTCGCCTACTCAAGGGACAGGGGGTACTTATAGCAATCAGCCCCAGCATTTT
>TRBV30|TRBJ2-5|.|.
CAWSVTQGRETQYF
TGTGCCTGGAGTGTAACCCAGGGTCGAGAGACCCAGTACTTC
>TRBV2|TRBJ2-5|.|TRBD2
CASRVLAGKETQYF
TGTGCCAGCAGGGTACTAGCGGGGAAAGAGACCCAGTACTTC
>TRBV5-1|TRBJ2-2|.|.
CASSLLSGPGELFF
TGCGCCAGCAGCCTTCTGTCGGGTCCCGGGGAGCTGTTTTTT
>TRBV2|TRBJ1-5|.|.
CASRRDNNQPQHF
TGTGCCAGCAGGAGGGACAACAATCAGCCCCAGCATTTT
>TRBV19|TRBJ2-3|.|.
CASGPQATDTQYF
TGTGCCAGCGGGCCTCAGGCAACAGATACGCAGTATTTT
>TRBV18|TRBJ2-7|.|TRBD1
CASSPSRDSSYEQYF
TGTGCCAGCTCACCCTCCCGGGACAGCTCCTACGAGCAGTACTTC
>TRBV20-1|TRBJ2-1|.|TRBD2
CSSNRGDEQFF
TGCAGTTCCAACCGGGGGGATGAGCAGTTCTTC
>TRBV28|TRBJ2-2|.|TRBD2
CASSSLAGASNTGELFF
TGTGCCAGCAGTTCACTAGCGGGGGCCTCGAACACCGGGGAGCTGTTTTTT
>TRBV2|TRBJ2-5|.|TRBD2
CASSTGGQGETQYF
TGTGCCAGCTCCACGGGGGGGCAAGGAGAGACCCAGTACTTC
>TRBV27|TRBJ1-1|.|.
CASSNRYFEAFF
TGTGCCAGCAGTAACAGGTACTTCGAAGCTTTCTTT
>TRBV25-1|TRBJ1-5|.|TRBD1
CASSGQGAAQPQHF
TGTGCCAGCAGTGGACAGGGGGCGGCTCAGCCCCAGCATTTT
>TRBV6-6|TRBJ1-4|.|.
CASSYQAEKLFF
TGTGCCAGCAGTTACCAGGCGGAAAAACTGTTTTTT
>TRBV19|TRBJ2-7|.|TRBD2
CASSRQREAYEQYF
TGTGCCAGTAGCCGACAGCGGGAGGCCTACGAGCAGTACTTC
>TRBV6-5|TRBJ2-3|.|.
CASRGAGTDTQYF
TGTGCCAGCAGGGGGGCTGGCACAGATACGCAGTATTTT
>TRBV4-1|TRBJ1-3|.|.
CASSQPGGSGNTIYF
TGCGCCAGCAGCCAACCTGGGGGCTCTGGAAACACCATATATTTT
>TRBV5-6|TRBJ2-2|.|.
CASSLEGTITGELFF
TGTGCCAGCAGCTTGGAGGGGACCATCACCGGGGAGCTGTTTTTT
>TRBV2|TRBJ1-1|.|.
CASMQNTEAFF
TGTGCCAGCATGCAAAACACTGAAGCTTTCTTT
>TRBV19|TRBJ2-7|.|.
CASSRASGYEQYF
TGTGCCAGTAGCCGCGCCTCAGGCTACGAGCAGTACTTC
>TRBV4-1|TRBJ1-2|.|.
CASSQDTGVIANYGYTF
TGCGCCAGCAGCCAAGACACAGGAGTTATAGCTAACTATGGCTACACCTTC
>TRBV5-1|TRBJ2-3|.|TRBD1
CASSLSDRGGDTQYF
TGCGCCAGCAGCTTGTCGGACAGGGGGGGAGATACGCAGTATTTT
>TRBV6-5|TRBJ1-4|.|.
CASSYRGGNNEKLFF
TGTGCCAGCAGTTACCGTGGAGGAAATAATGAAAAACTGTTTTTT
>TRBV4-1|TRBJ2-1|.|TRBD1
CASSQLPGQPGGEQFF
TGCGCCAGCAGCCAACTACCGGGACAGCCAGGCGGAGAGCAGTTCTTC
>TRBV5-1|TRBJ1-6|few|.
CASSLGQVNSPLHF
TGCGCCAGCAGCTTGGGACAGGTCAATTCACCCCTCCACTTT
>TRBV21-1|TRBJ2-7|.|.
CASSLRPGQGTYEQYF
TGTGCCAGCAGCTTACGGCCGGGACAGGGAACCTACGAGCAGTACTTC
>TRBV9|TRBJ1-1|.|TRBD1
CASSVQQGTEAFF
TGTGCCAGCAGCGTGCAACAGGGGACTGAAGCTTTCTTT
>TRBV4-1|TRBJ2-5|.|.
CASSLTMTGGPAETQYF
TGCGCCAGCAGCCTGACTATGACGGGGGGCCCGGCGGAGACCCAGTACTTC
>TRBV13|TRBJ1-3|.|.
CASSLGVGEGSGNTIYF
TGTGCCAGCAGCTTAGGTGTAGGAGAGGGCTCTGGAAACACCATATATTTT
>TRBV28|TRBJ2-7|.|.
CASSLTRYEQYF
TGTGCCAGCAGTTTAACTAGATACGAGCAGTACTTC
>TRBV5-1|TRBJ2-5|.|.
CASSLGAVKQETQYF
TGCGCCAGCAGCTTGGGGGCAGTGAAACAAGAGACCCAGTACTTC
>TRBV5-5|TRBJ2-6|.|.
CASSLLLSGANVLTF
TGTGCCAGCAGCTTGCTTCTCTCTGGGGCCAACGTCCTGACTTTC
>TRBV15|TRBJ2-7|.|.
CATSREQKTYEQYF
TGTGCCACCAGCAGAGAACAGAAGACCTACGAGCAGTACTTC
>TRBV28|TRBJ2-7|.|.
CASARLPLHEQYF
TGTGCCAGCGCACGTCTGCCGCTCCACGAGCAGTACTTC
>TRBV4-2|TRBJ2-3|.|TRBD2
CASSQQGLAGGPTDTQYF
TGTGCCAGCAGCCAACAAGGACTAGCGGGGGGGCCAACAGATACGCAGTATTTT
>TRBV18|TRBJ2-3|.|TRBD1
CASSPPGTGGDVTDTQYF
TGTGCCAGCTCACCACCTGGGACAGGAGGGGACGTAACGGATACGCAGTATTTT
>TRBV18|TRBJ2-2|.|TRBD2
CASSPPGGANTGELFF
TGTGCCAGCTCACCACCCGGGGGGGCGAACACCGGGGAGCTGTTTTTT
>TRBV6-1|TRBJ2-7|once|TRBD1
CASSETDRATAEQYF
TGTGCCAGCAGTGAAACAGACAGGGCAACAGCGGAGCAGTACTTC
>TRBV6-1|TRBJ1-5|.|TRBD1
CASSEAGTGFNQPQHF
TGTGCCAGCAGTGAGGCCGGGACAGGCTTCAATCAGCCCCAGCATTTT